Presented here are 12 T cell receptor beta chains from one specimen sequenced in a study of T-cell memory formation after mild COVID-19. A single record per CDR3 protein comes from TCRdb applying MiXCR to the 5' RACE reads. The sample includes 160,000 or so distinct CDR3 sequences, 30% to 35% of them seen just once. Sequenced input: PBMCs or a T cell subset sorted from them (not recorded which). These receptors originate from an adult woman who had mild COVID-19 (a few samples of this study predate the infection). Cell type and time point are not known.

The V call is TRBV7-9, the J call TRBJ1-5; D not certain. Germline CDR1 and CDR2: SEHNR and FQNEAQ (reference sequence). The CDR3 consists of 13 residues. The ends were cut back, 4 bases at V and 1 base at J, with 5 bases in the middle. This CDR3 reads CASSSRSNQPQHF. The CDR3 nucleotides read TGTGCCAGCAGCTCCCGGAGCAATCAGCCCCAGCATTTT.

The chain combines TRBV6-5 with TRBJ2-1; 9 bases match TRBD2. The CDR3 is made up of 15 amino acids. The trim removed 5 bases at V and 9 bases at J, leaving 11 bases unmatched. Germline V gene sequence: CDR1 MNHEY, CDR2 SVGAGI. The CDR3 protein is CASSGLAPNTGEQFF. CDR3 bases: TGTGCCAGCAGTGGACTAGCGCCCAATACGGGTGAGCAGTTCTTC.

In regard to this clonotype: One end of the junction varies from germline; a read error may be responsible. J is TRBJ2-4 and V is TRBV7-9, with 7 bases matching TRBD1. CDR1 and CDR2 from the germline V gene are SEHNR and FQNEAQ (reference sequence). This CDR3 is built from 13 residues. CDR3 nucleotide sequence: TGTGCCAGCAGCCTTACAGGGGAGAACATTAAGTACTTC. This sequence encodes CASSLTGENIKYF.

This chain uses TRBV7-9 with TRBJ1-1; the D is unclear. V was clipped by 3 bases and J by 6 bases, with 11 bases between them. The germline gives CDR1 SEHNR, CDR2 FQNEAQ (reference sequence). This CDR3 has 13 residues. The CDR3 nucleotides are TGTGCCAGCAGCTTGATATTTTCGGCTGAAGCTTTCTTT. Residues: CASSLIFSAEAFF.

The chain links TRBV9 to TRBJ2-7, with a tentative D call TRBD1 (5 bases). CDR3 length equals 14 residues. The germline gives CDR1 SGDLS, CDR2 YYNGEE. V shed 4 bases and J shed 5 bases, with 16 bases lying between them. CDR3 sequence reads: CASSPTADSHEQYF. Written as DNA, the CDR3 is TGTGCCAGCAGCCCCACAGCTGACAGCCACGAGCAGTACTTC.

This chain connects TRBV7-8 to TRBJ2-3; 8 bases match TRBD1. With 0 bases clipped from V and 2 bases from J, the junction kept 4 bases outside the gene matches. From germline, CDR1 is SGHVS and CDR2 FQNEAQ. This CDR3 has 16 amino acids. CDR3 loop: CASSLADRGVTDTQYF. The CDR3 coding sequence is TGTGCCAGCAGCTTAGCCGACAGGGGAGTCACAGATACGCAGTATTTT.

This clonotype occurred a few times. This chain's CDR3 is CASSLVGYNSPLHF. The CDR3 nucleotides read TGTGCCAGCAGCTTAGTCGGGTATAATTCACCCCTCCACTTT. The chain uses TRBV7-2 and TRBJ1-6, with no clear D. Per germline, CDR1 SGHTA and CDR2 FQGNSA. The CDR3 length is 14 residues. V dropped 1 base and J dropped 4 bases, with 5 bases sitting between them.

This clonotype was counted only a few times. The genes are TRBV29-1 and TRBJ2-5; 7 bases fit TRBD2. Germline V lookup: CDR1 SQVTM, CDR2 ANQGSEA. V lost 6 bases to trimming and J lost 1 base; unmatched junction nucleotides: 8. The CDR3 contains 14 residues. The CDR3 loop reads CSVSGRGPQETQYF. In DNA, the CDR3 is TGCAGCGTATCGGGGAGGGGTCCCCAAGAGACCCAGTACTTC.

The sample holds a few counts of this clonotype. The chain combines TRBV6-2 or TRBV6-3 with TRBJ2-7; D not resolved. V was clipped by 5 bases and J by 1 base, with 15 bases between them. This CDR3 has 15 amino acids. Germline V gene data show CDR1 as MNHEY and CDR2 as SVGEGT. The CDR3 bases are TGTGCCAGCAGTGACCCCGGGCCAACTTCCTACGAGCAGTACTTC. This encodes CASSDPGPTSYEQYF.

The chain recombines TRBV29-1 with TRBJ2-1; no definite D call. CDR1 and CDR2 from the germline V gene are SQVTM and ANQGSEA. This CDR3 region has 13 residues. The ends were cut back, 4 bases at V and 7 bases at J, with 14 bases in the middle. The CDR3 DNA follows: TGCAGCGTTGTTGTTGCATTGGGTAATGAGCAGTTCTTC. Encoded protein: CSVVVALGNEQFF.

The rearrangement joins TRBV5-1 to TRBJ1-5, with a possible D match to TRBD1 (6 bases). The CDR3 contains 15 residues. Germline loops: CDR1 SGHRS, CDR2 YFSETQ. Deletions cut 0 bases from V and 5 bases from J, with 12 bases between. CDR3 amino acids: CASSLGGTQHQPQHF. CDR3 DNA: TGCGCCAGCAGCTTGGGTGGGACACAGCATCAGCCCCAGCATTTT.

The V and J genes are TRBV11-2 and TRBJ2-1, with TRBD2 identical over 8 bases. Trimming cost V 5 bases and J 10 bases; bases outside gene matches: 22. The CDR3 runs 18 residues. Germline V gene sequence: CDR1 SGHAT, CDR2 FQNNGV. CDR3 in DNA: TGTGCCAGCAGCCCGTTCGGTCGGCTAGCGGGCGTCGAAGAAGAGCAGTTCTTC. As protein: CASSPFGRLAGVEEEQFF.